This T cell receptor (beta chain) appears in the sequencing data of a study of blood T cells in healthy people across ages. Study-level information: Using template switching, researchers captured about one barcoded beta molecule for each two T cells.

The CDR3 length is 16 residues. CDR1 LGHDT and CDR2 YNNKEL come from the germline V gene (reference sequence). The germline V and J ends were trimmed by 6 bases and 0 bases, with 14 bases remaining between them. The second PCR ran 7 to 11 cycles with a sample-barcoded 5' primer and J-beta primers. Each cDNA molecule was tagged by a template-switch adaptor that had 12 random nucleotides. One entry per CDR3 protein results from TCRdb running MiXCR on the 5' RACE reads. The sample includes about 1.6 million distinct CDR3 sequences, roughly a third of them seen just once. The study's findings and limits: Strong correlation existed between TCR beta diversity and naive T cell percentage.

This clonotype was seen only once. Its antigen is as yet unknown. Source material: blood. The TCR sequence derives from a woman in her 30s in good health. The V call is TRBV3-1, the J call TRBJ1-4; D possibly corresponds to TRBD1 (5 bases). The CDR3 spells CASSQPGGATNEKLFF. For the CDR3, the DNA is TGTGCCAGCAGTCAACCGGGGGGGGCAACTAATGAAAAACTGTTTTTT.